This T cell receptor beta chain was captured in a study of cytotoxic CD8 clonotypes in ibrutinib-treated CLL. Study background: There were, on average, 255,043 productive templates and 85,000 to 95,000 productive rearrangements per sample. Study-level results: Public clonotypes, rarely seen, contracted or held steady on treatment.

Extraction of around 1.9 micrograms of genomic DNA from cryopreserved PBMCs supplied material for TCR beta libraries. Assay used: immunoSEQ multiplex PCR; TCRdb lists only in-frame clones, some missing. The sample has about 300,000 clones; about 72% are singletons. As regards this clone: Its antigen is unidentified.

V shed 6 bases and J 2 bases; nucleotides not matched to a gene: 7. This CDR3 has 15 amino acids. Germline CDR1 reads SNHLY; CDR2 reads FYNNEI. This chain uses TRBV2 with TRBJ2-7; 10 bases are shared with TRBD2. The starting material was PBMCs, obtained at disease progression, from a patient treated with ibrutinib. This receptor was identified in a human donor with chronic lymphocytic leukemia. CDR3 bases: TGTGCCAGCAGCGTTCTAGCGGGGGTCACCTACGAGCAGTACTTC. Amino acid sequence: CASSVLAGVTYEQYF.